One T cell receptor (beta chain) is described in this entry. As to time point: patch test 3, about 24 weeks after DPC sensitization. Treatment described: therapeutic diphenylcyclopropenone sensitization with weekly scalp DPC. Each CDR3 protein gets one entry after TCRdb re-called the RACE reads with MiXCR. The sample consists of around 130,000 distinct CDR3 sequences, approximately 10% of them appearing once. This specimen belongs to a study of human T cells and chemical hapten exposure. The CDR3 is 11 residues long. V was shortened by 6 bases and J by 4 bases, with 6 bases between the two germline ends.

The sequence came from a woman in her forties or fifties with alopecia areata. Some clones in this sample may be carry-over from other donors' samples. This material consisted of whole blood, taken in connection with sensitization to the hapten diphenylcyclopropenone (DPC). V usage is TRBV12-3 or TRBV12-4 and J usage is TRBJ2-5; D is uncertain. The DNA for the CDR3 is TGTGCCAGCAGCTATCGAGAGACCCAGTACTTC. Amino acid sequence: CASSYRETQYF.